The 25 T cell receptor beta chains in this list originate from one sample, sequenced in a study of technical replicates of blood from several donors. Some clones are missing from TCRdb's copy, which holds only in-frame ones; the method was immunoSEQ multiplex PCR. The sample yields tens of thousands of clones, roughly 94% seen once. Sequenced sample: T cells isolated from PBMCs. These receptors were taken from a human donor in good health.

The chain combines TRBV5-1 with TRBJ2-5; TRBD2 aligns across 12 bases. The CDR3 totals 17 residues. Per the germline V gene, CDR1 is SGHRS and CDR2 is YFSETQ. V lost 0 bases and J lost 3; bases outside the gene matches: 6. CDR3 DNA: TGCGCCAGCAGCTTGGGACTAGCGGGAGTGGGGGAAGAGACCCAGTACTTC. Translated, it gives CASSLGLAGVGEETQYF.

J is TRBJ1-5 and V is TRBV28; 7 nucleotides align to TRBD1. V gave up 3 bases and J gave up 7 bases; unmatched junction bases: 6. The CDR3 contains 14 residues. Germline V lookup: CDR1 MDHEN, CDR2 SYDVKM. CDR3 nucleotides: TGTGCCAGCAGTTTCAGGGGGAAAGTCCAGCCCCAGCATTTT. Translated: CASSFRGKVQPQHF.

The chain combines TRBV10-3 with TRBJ2-1; the match to TRBD2 covers 10 bases. The germline V gene encodes CDR1 ENHRY and CDR2 SYGVKD. The junction had 5 bases not matched to a gene; V was cut back by 2 bases and J by 4 bases. The CDR3 length is 16 residues. The CDR3 nucleotides read TGTGCCATCAGTGAGGAAGGACTAGCGGAATACAATGAGCAGTTCTTC. Amino acids: CAISEEGLAEYNEQFF.

The genes are TRBV5-1 and TRBJ2-7, with TRBD1 identical over 8 bases. Trimming cost V 3 bases and J 0 bases; bases outside gene matches: 8. CDR3 length: 16 residues. Germline loops: CDR1 SGHRS, CDR2 YFSETQ. This CDR3 is CASSSGDRGLSYEQYF. The CDR3 nucleotides are TGCGCCAGCAGCTCGGGAGACAGGGGCCTCTCCTACGAGCAGTACTTC.

The chain joins TRBV27 to TRBJ1-1; D might be TRBD1 (5 bases). V was clipped by 1 base and J by 5 bases, with 8 bases between them. The CDR3 contains 13 residues. Per the germline V gene, CDR1 is MNHEY and CDR2 is SMNVEV (reference sequence). The CDR3 region has the DNA TGTGCCAGCAGTTTATGGCGGGGGACTGAAGCTTTCTTT. This encodes CASSLWRGTEAFF.

The J gene is TRBJ2-2, the V gene TRBV28, with 10 nucleotides matching TRBD1. This CDR3 comprises 14 residues. The V gene's germline CDR1 is MDHEN and CDR2 SYDVKM. Trimming removed 8 bases from V and 8 bases from J; junction bases left unmatched: 8. The CDR3, as DNA: TGTGCCAGCTCGGGACAGGGGTTTTTGGGGGAGCTGTTTTTT. It translates to CASSGQGFLGELFF.

This sequence joins TRBV25-1 and TRBJ1-3, with D unresolved. The germline V gene has CDR1 MGHDK and CDR2 SYGVNS. Trimming stripped 7 bases from V and 4 bases from J, with 14 bases between. The CDR3 extends over 14 amino acids. CDR3 sequence (DNA): TGTGCCAGCACCCGGGATGCCGGCGGAAACACCATATATTTT. This gives the protein CASTRDAGGNTIYF.

The chain joins TRBV11-1 to TRBJ2-3, with 11 bases fitting TRBD2. The CDR3 is made up of 16 amino acids. Germline-derived CDR1 and CDR2 are SGHAT and FQDESV (reference sequence). V lost 3 bases and J lost 0; bases outside the gene matches: 2. CDR3: CASSFWTSGSTDTQYF. CDR3 sequence (DNA): TGTGCCAGCAGCTTTTGGACTAGCGGGAGCACAGATACGCAGTATTTT.

V is TRBV30 and J is TRBJ2-3; 11 bases are shared with TRBD2. The germline V gene encodes CDR1 GTSNPN and CDR2 SVGIG (reference sequence). The CDR3 loop spans 14 amino acids. V shed 5 bases, J shed 5 bases, and the junction held 6 bases outside the gene matches. The DNA of the CDR3 is TGTGCCTGGGTCGGACTAGCGGGCGTAGATACGCAGTATTTT. Translation gives CAWVGLAGVDTQYF.

The chain employs TRBV19 and TRBJ2-7, with a tentative D call TRBD2 (5 bases). Germline CDR1 reads LNHDA; CDR2 reads SQIVND (reference sequence). The V end lost 4 bases, the J end lost 4 bases, and 11 bases lay between the germline ends. This CDR3 is built from 13 residues. CDR3 amino acids: CASSNPGMYEQYF. The CDR3 coding sequence is TGTGCCAGTAGTAATCCGGGGATGTACGAGCAGTACTTC.

This chain joins TRBV7-2 and TRBJ2-3; a weak D match, TRBD2 (5 bases). V gave up 3 bases and J gave up 1 base, with 11 bases separating them. This CDR3 is 15 amino acids long. Germline V gene lookup returns CDR1 SGHTA and CDR2 FQGNSA. This chain's CDR3 is CASSLLAGGTDTQYF. For the CDR3, the DNA is TGTGCCAGCAGCTTGCTCGCGGGTGGCACAGATACGCAGTATTTT. The full variable domain, its missing parts supplied by reference TRBV7-2 and TRBJ2-3, is GAGVSQSPSNKVTEKGKDVELRCDPISGHTALYWYRQSLGQGLEFLIYFQGNSAPDKSGLPSDRFSAERTGGSVSTLTIQRTQQEDSAVYLCASSLLAGGTDTQYFGPGTRLTVL.

This chain connects TRBV2 to TRBJ2-5; D is possibly TRBD1 (6 bases). The CDR3 has 15 amino acids. Germline assignment: CDR1 SNHLY and CDR2 FYNNEI. Trimming took 5 bases from V and 2 from J, leaving 15 bases between them. The DNA of the CDR3 is TGTGCCAGCAGTCCTAGAACGACAGGTCAAGAGACCCAGTACTTC. Amino acid sequence: CASSPRTTGQETQYF.

This rearrangement joins TRBV6-5 to TRBJ1-1; 8 nucleotides align to TRBD1. J lost 3 bases, V lost 10 bases, and 7 bases had no gene match. Germline lookup yields CDR1 MNHEY and CDR2 SVGAGI. The CDR3 consists of 13 residues. CDR3 bases: TGTGCCACACGACAGGGGTCGCACACTGAAGCTTTCTTT. Its translation: CATRQGSHTEAFF.

The chain combines TRBV19 with TRBJ1-1; D is ambiguous. Trimming removed 6 bases from V and 5 bases from J, with 7 bases in between. Germline V gene sequence: CDR1 LNHDA, CDR2 SQIVND (reference sequence). This CDR3 comprises 11 residues. CDR3 bases: TGTGCCAGTAGGCAAGCTACTGAAGCTTTCTTT. This sequence encodes CASRQATEAFF. Using reference TRBV19 and TRBJ1-1 for the parts outside the CDR3, the full variable domain is DGGITQSPKYLFRKEGQNVTLSCEQNLNHDAMYWYRQDPGQGLRLIYYSQIVNDFQKGDIAEGYSVSREKKESFPLTVTSAQKNPTAFYLCASRQATEAFFGQGTRLTVV.

V usage is TRBV5-5 and J usage is TRBJ2-7, with D possibly TRBD1 on 6 matching bases. V was cut by 0 bases and J by 1 base, with 8 bases left in between. Germline CDR1 reads SGHKS; CDR2 reads YYEKEE (reference sequence). This CDR3 is built from 14 residues. DNA for the CDR3: TGTGCCAGCAGCTTGGAGACAGGTTCCTACGAGCAGTACTTC. Translating it yields CASSLETGSYEQYF.

The chain carries TRBV11-2 and TRBJ2-1, with TRBD2 matching over 10 bases. With 4 bases clipped from V and 3 bases from J, the junction kept 15 bases outside the gene matches. The CDR3 length is 19 residues. The germline V gene has CDR1 SGHAT and CDR2 FQNNGV. CDR3 amino acids: CASSSPWASGRLRYNEQFF. CDR3 DNA sequence: TGTGCCAGCAGCTCCCCGTGGGCTAGCGGGAGACTCCGCTACAATGAGCAGTTCTTC.

This chain joins TRBV2 and TRBJ2-7; D is possibly TRBD2 (5 bases). The CDR3 length is 14 residues. V was shortened by 5 bases and J by 2 bases, with 13 bases between the two germline ends. Germline CDR1 SNHLY, CDR2 FYNNEI. The CDR3 is CASSMAPGTYEQYF. CDR3 nucleotides: TGTGCCAGCAGTATGGCCCCCGGGACCTACGAGCAGTACTTC.

This chain uses TRBV30 with TRBJ2-1; 14 nucleotides line up with TRBD2. CDR1 and CDR2 (germline): GTSNPN, SVGIG (reference sequence). The CDR3 length is 15 residues. J gave up 8 bases and V 5 bases, and 8 bases lay outside the gene matches. The CDR3, as DNA: TGTGCCTGGTCCCCGACTAGCGGGGGGGCCGATGAGCAGTTCTTC. This codes for CAWSPTSGGADEQFF. The entire variable domain, with the rest obtained from reference TRBV30 and TRBJ2-1, is as follows: SQTIHQWPATLVQPVGSPLSLECTVEGTSNPNLYWYRQAAGRGLQLLFYSVGIGQISSEVPQNLSASRPQDRQFILSSKKLLLSDSGFYLCAWSPTSGGADEQFFGPGTRLTVL.

This chain joins TRBV9 and TRBJ2-1, with 9 bases fitting TRBD2. The V gene end was trimmed by 0 bases and the J gene end by 12 bases; junction bases not matched to a gene: 7. The CDR3 spans 14 residues. Germline CDR1 is SGDLS and CDR2 is YYNGEE. Here the CDR3 DNA reads TGTGCCAGCAGCGTAGGCGGGGGGGCATCTGGGCAGTTCTTC. Amino acid sequence: CASSVGGGASGQFF.

The chain uses TRBV6-1 and TRBJ1-4; D not resolved. Germline CDR1 is MNHNS and CDR2 is SASEGT. Trimming pared 4 bases from V and 1 base from J, leaving 13 bases between. The CDR3 loop spans 16 amino acids. CDR3 residues: CASSGFESQTNEKLFF. In nucleotides, the CDR3 is TGTGCCAGCAGTGGTTTCGAGTCCCAAACTAATGAAAAACTGTTTTTT.

The chain recombines TRBV2 with TRBJ2-7; 7 bases map to TRBD2. The CDR3 sequence is 14 residues long. The germline gives CDR1 SNHLY, CDR2 FYNNEI. The ends lost 11 bases at V and 0 bases at J; junction bases unmatched: 10. The CDR3 spells CAGCLGGGSYEQYF. The DNA of the CDR3 is TGTGCCGGCTGCCTCGGCGGGGGCTCCTACGAGCAGTACTTC.

The V call is TRBV7-9, the J call TRBJ2-1; the D gene is possibly TRBD1 (6 bases). Germline V gene data show CDR1 as SEHNR and CDR2 as FQNEAQ (reference sequence). V lost 1 base, J lost 9 bases, and 7 bases lay in between. The CDR3 contains 12 residues. This chain's CDR3 is CASSLGGLEQFF. Here the CDR3 DNA reads TGTGCCAGCAGCTTAGGGGGGCTTGAGCAGTTCTTC.

The V and J genes are TRBV7-9 and TRBJ2-1, with D tentatively TRBD1 (7 bases). Trimming stripped 2 bases from V and 5 bases from J, with 10 bases between. Germline lookup yields CDR1 SEHNR and CDR2 FQNEAQ (reference sequence). The CDR3 runs to 14 residues. CDR3 DNA sequence: TGTGCCAGCAGCTTACAGGGGGGAGACAATGAGCAGTTCTTC. Amino acid sequence: CASSLQGGDNEQFF.

This clone appeared a few times. The gene calls are TRBV5-6 and TRBJ2-7; D is unclear. The CDR3 length is 14 residues. Between the trimmed V and J ends, which lost 4 bases and 10 bases, there was a span of 21 bases. Germline V gene data show CDR1 as SGHDT and CDR2 as YYEEEE. The CDR3 DNA reads as TGTGCCAGCAGCCGGCCAGCGAGGCCTACACGTCAGTACTTC. Amino acids: CASSRPARPTRQYF.

CDR3 protein: CASSLFAIFYEQYF. The CDR3 nucleotides read TGTGCCAGCAGCTTATTTGCGATATTCTACGAGCAGTACTTC. The chain combines TRBV7-2 with TRBJ2-7; D gene ambiguous. Germline CDR1 is SGHTA and CDR2 is FQGNSA. Trimming stripped 2 bases from V and 3 bases from J, with 11 bases between. CDR3 length: 14 amino acids. Filled out from reference TRBV7-2 and TRBJ2-7, the complete variable domain reads GAGVSQSPSNKVTEKGKDVELRCDPISGHTALYWYRQSLGQGLEFLIYFQGNSAPDKSGLPSDRFSAERTGGSVSTLTIQRTQQEDSAVYLCASSLFAIFYEQYFGPGTRLTVT.